The 14 T cell receptor beta chains below all came from one sample that was sequenced in a study of CD8 T cells in Susac syndrome. A quantity of about 0.5 to 1 ug RNA underwent reverse transcription using random hexamers. TCRdb analysed the immunoSEQ multiplex PCR reads with MiXCR anew, one entry per CDR3 protein. This table has about 110,000 distinct CDR3 sequences, approximately 93% appearing once. Sequencing used CD8+ T cells from PBMCs. The receptors originated from a human donor with Susac syndrome.

The chain couples TRBV5-3 to TRBJ1-2; no reliable D call. TRBV5-3 is an open reading frame, and its role is uncertain. This CDR3 is 14 amino acids long. V gave up 2 bases and J gave up 4 bases, with 12 bases separating them. CDR3 DNA sequence: TGTGCCAGAAGCTTTGAGGGCCCCCTCTATGGCTACACCTTC. This gives the protein CARSFEGPLYGYTF.

The CDR3 protein is CASSARVGEQFF. The CDR3 DNA sequence: TGTGCCAGCAGCGCCAGGGTAGGAGAGCAGTTCTTC. The chain joins TRBV7-8 to TRBJ2-1; D possibly corresponds to TRBD1 (5 bases). The germline V and J ends were trimmed by 5 bases and 10 bases, with 12 bases remaining between them. Germline lookup yields CDR1 SGHVS and CDR2 FQNEAQ. This CDR3 is 12 amino acids long.

The CDR3 DNA reads TGTGCCAGCAGCTTATGGACAGGAAAGACCCAGTACTTC. It encodes CASSLWTGKTQYF. The chain carries TRBV11-3 and TRBJ2-5, with 7 nucleotides matching TRBD1. The V gene's germline CDR1 is SGHNT and CDR2 YENEEA. The CDR3 spans 13 residues. V lost 2 bases and J lost 6; bases outside the gene matches: 3.

The chain joins TRBV23-1 to TRBJ1-1, with D perhaps TRBD1 (5 bases). TRBV23-1 falls under the ORF class, with uncertain function. The CDR3 consists of 14 residues. V lost 11 bases to trimming and J lost 4 bases, with 20 bases between them. The CDR3: CASTRLGVCTEAFF. CDR3 bases: TGCGCCTCGACCAGGTTAGGGGTGTGCACTGAAGCTTTCTTT.

V usage is TRBV6-1 and J usage is TRBJ1-2; 11 bases line up with TRBD1. Germline-derived CDR1 and CDR2 are MNHNS and SASEGT. With V trimmed by 3 bases and J by 7 bases, 1 base remained unmatched. The CDR3 spans 13 residues. The CDR3 region has the DNA TGTGCCAGCAGTGAGGACAGGGGGCTTGGCTACACCTTC. Its translation is CASSEDRGLGYTF.

In its sample, this clonotype was seen a few times. This chain connects TRBV6-5 to TRBJ1-2; perhaps TRBD1 as D (5 bases). Deletions cut 5 bases from V and 7 bases from J, with 8 bases between. The CDR3 runs 11 residues. Germline-derived CDR1 and CDR2 are MNHEY and SVGAGI. The CDR3 is CASSPGSGYTF. CDR3 sequence (DNA): TGTGCCAGCAGTCCAGGGAGTGGCTACACCTTC.

The genes are TRBV5-1 and TRBJ2-1, with 10 bases lining up with TRBD2. Trimming at V came to 1 base and at J to 3 bases, leaving 4 bases not matched to a gene. From germline, CDR1 is SGHRS and CDR2 YFSETQ. The CDR3 has 16 residues. The CDR3 spells CASSLSSGGYYNEQFF. CDR3 nucleotide sequence: TGCGCCAGCAGCTTGAGTAGCGGGGGGTACTACAATGAGCAGTTCTTC.

V and J are TRBV7-2 and TRBJ2-2, with 8 bases lining up with TRBD2. The germline CDR1 and CDR2 sequences are SGHTA and FQGNSA. This CDR3 contains 17 residues. V shed 3 bases, J shed 3 bases, and the junction held 9 bases outside the gene matches. The CDR3 region has the DNA TGTGCCAGCAGCTTGGGTGACGGGGGGGCCGACACCGGGGAGCTGTTTTTT. It specifies CASSLGDGGADTGELFF.

The V gene is TRBV9, the J gene TRBJ2-5; 8 bases fit TRBD1. CDR3 length equals 13 residues. J was trimmed by 10 bases and V by 3 bases; bases with no gene match: 8. Per the germline V gene, CDR1 is SGDLS and CDR2 is YYNGEE. The CDR3 here is CASSAGNRGVQYF. The CDR3 DNA sequence: TGTGCCAGCAGCGCGGGGAACAGGGGGGTCCAGTACTTC.

This chain uses TRBV7-6 with TRBJ1-5; perhaps TRBD1 as D (5 bases). The CDR3 has 15 amino acids. Germline CDR1 is SGHVS and CDR2 is FNYEAQ. Between the trimmed V and J ends, which lost 5 bases and 2 bases, there was a span of 13 bases. CDR3 coding DNA: TGTGCCAGCAGCGCCTCGTGGGGGGGCAATCAGCCCCAGCATTTT. It codes for CASSASWGGNQPQHF.

The chain joins TRBV6-5 to TRBJ2-1; D gene uncertain. V was pared by 2 bases and J by 6 bases, with 8 bases between. Germline V CDR1 and CDR2: MNHEY, SVGAGI. The CDR3 consists of 13 residues. The CDR3 DNA sequence: TGTGCCAGCAGTTACCTGTTTGGCAATGAGCAGTTCTTC. Protein product: CASSYLFGNEQFF.

This chain uses TRBV5-1 with TRBJ2-3; 12 nucleotides agree with TRBD1. The CDR3 extends over 17 amino acids. Germline V gene lookup returns CDR1 SGHRS and CDR2 YFSETQ. V lost 0 bases and J lost 2; bases outside the gene matches: 4. CDR3 nucleotide sequence: TGCGCCAGCAGCTTGGCCGGGACAGGGGGCTTCACAGATACGCAGTATTTT. This codes for CASSLAGTGGFTDTQYF. Filled out from reference TRBV5-1 and TRBJ2-3, the complete variable domain reads KAGVTQTPRYLIKTRGQQVTLSCSPISGHRSVSWYQQTPGQGLQFLFEYFSETQRNKGNFPGRFSGRQFSNSRSEMNVSTLELGDSALYLCASSLAGTGGFTDTQYFGPGTRLTVL.

This chain joins TRBV12-3 or TRBV12-4 and TRBJ2-3; D tentatively fits TRBD1 or TRBD2 (6 bases each). The germline V and J ends were trimmed by 3 bases and 2 bases, with 12 bases remaining between them. The CDR3 is made up of 15 amino acids. The CDR3 here is CASSFGGPYTDTQYF. The CDR3 DNA follows: TGTGCCAGCAGTTTTGGGGGGCCCTACACAGATACGCAGTATTTT.

This chain uses TRBV4-1 with TRBJ2-7; 8 bases agree with TRBD2. CDR1 and CDR2 (germline): MGHRA, YSYEKL. CDR3 length: 15 residues. After removal of 1 base from V and 6 bases from J, the junction contained 8 bases not matched to a gene. The CDR3 loop reads CASSQGPGLAFEQYF. The CDR3 nucleotides are TGCGCCAGCAGCCAAGGTCCCGGACTAGCCTTCGAGCAGTACTTC.